The entry below gives a single T cell receptor (beta chain) sequence along with its context. This sample is drawn from a study of T cell responses to AZD1222 COVID-19 vaccine. Libraries were prepared by immunoSEQ multiplex PCR; TCRdb keeps only in-frame clonotypes and omits some of them. Of around 100,000 clones in the sample, 88% were seen once. This receptor was identified in an adult in good health. The sample in question was peripheral blood, obtained on day 0 of AZD1222 vaccination.

In nucleotides, the CDR3 is TGTGCCAGCAGCTTGGGGGGACCGGCTTACCGGGGCTATGGCTACACCTTC. Its translation is CASSLGGPAYRGYGYTF. The chain is built from TRBV5-5 and TRBJ1-2; the D gene is possibly TRBD1 (5 bases). The CDR3 runs 17 residues. Trimming took 0 bases from V and 4 from J, leaving 19 bases between them. Germline CDR1 reads SGHKS; CDR2 reads YYEKEE (reference sequence).